This T cell receptor (beta chain) was sequenced in a study of blood T cell repertoires in COVID-19. Turning to the study itself: COVID-19 samples, acute and convalescent, were from the United States, Italy and Spain. The analysed material was cDNA or gDNA that came from T cells, B-cell-depleted T cells, or PBMCs.

Clones were sequenced by immunoSEQ multiplex PCR, and TCRdb holds only the in-frame ones, with some missing. Among some 220,000 clones, about 80% were seen once, and the ten largest hold roughly 1.3%. Individuals drawn from 20 to 25 US areas were about 18 to 95 years old. V lost 1 base, J lost 9 bases, and 7 bases stayed unmatched. The CDR3 is 15 residues long. Germline CDR1 and CDR2: SGHRS and YFSETQ. The receptor was isolated from a woman in her thirties or forties with acute COVID-19. The chain uses TRBV5-1 and TRBJ2-1; 10 bases map to TRBD2. The specimen was PBMCs or T cells enriched from blood (not recorded which). The CDR3 loop reads CASSLSQRGGVEQFF. CDR3 bases: TGCGCCAGCAGCTTGAGCCAGCGGGGGGGTGTTGAGCAGTTCTTC.